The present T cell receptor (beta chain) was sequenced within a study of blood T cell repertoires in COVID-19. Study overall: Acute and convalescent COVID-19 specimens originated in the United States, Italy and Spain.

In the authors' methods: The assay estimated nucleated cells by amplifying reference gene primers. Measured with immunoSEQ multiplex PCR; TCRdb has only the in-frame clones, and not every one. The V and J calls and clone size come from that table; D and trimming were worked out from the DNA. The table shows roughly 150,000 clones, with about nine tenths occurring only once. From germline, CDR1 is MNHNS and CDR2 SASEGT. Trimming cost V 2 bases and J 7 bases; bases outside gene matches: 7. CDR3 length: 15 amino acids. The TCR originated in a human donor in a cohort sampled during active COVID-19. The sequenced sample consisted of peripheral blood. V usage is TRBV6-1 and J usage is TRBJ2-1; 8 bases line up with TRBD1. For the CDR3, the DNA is TGTGCCAGCAGTGAACAGGGGGCCGCGGGTAATGAGCAGTTCTTC. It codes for CASSEQGAAGNEQFF.